This note documents a single T cell receptor beta chain sequence. These data originate in a study of blood T cell repertoires in COVID-19. Turning to the study itself: The analysed material was cDNA or gDNA that came from T cells, B-cell-depleted T cells, or PBMCs.

TCRdb keeps only in-frame clones here, not all; method: immunoSEQ multiplex PCR. The sample has 240,000 or so clones; about 84% are singletons. This CDR3 is built from 15 residues. The junction had 8 bases not matched to a gene; V was cut back by 5 bases and J by 4 bases. The V gene's germline CDR1 is MDHEN and CDR2 SYDVKM. The gene calls are TRBV28 and TRBJ1-2, with 9 bases that match TRBD1. The specimen was peripheral blood. This clonotype was sampled from a man aged 80 or over with acute or convalescent COVID-19. The CDR3 DNA reads TGTGCCAGCAGTCTTGCCGGGACAGGGACCTATGGCTACACCTTC. It translates to CASSLAGTGTYGYTF.